This T cell receptor beta chain emerged from a study of T cell responses to AZD1222 COVID-19 vaccine. General study results and limits: The study found vaccine-associated CD4 TCRs spanning spike, dominant at 160-218 and 743-854.

Trimming cost V 6 bases and J 8 bases; bases outside gene matches: 13. Germline CDR1 is MNHEY and CDR2 is SMNVEV (reference sequence). CDR3 size: 15 residues. Assay: immunoSEQ multiplex PCR; the TCRdb copy retains only in-frame clones and omits some. The table shows approximately 73,000 clones, with roughly 82% occurring only once. This clone was seen only a few times. The antigen remains unidentified. This sample comprised peripheral blood, obtained on day 0 of AZD1222 vaccination. The sequence was collected from an adult in good health. The chain uses TRBV27 and TRBJ2-4; the match to TRBD1 covers 7 bases. The CDR3 coding sequence is TGTGCCAGCAGACAAACAACAGGGGCCGGTTACATTCAGTACTTC. Translated: CASRQTTGAGYIQYF.